Following are 30 T cell receptor beta chains from one sample sequenced in a study of cytomegalovirus exposure and HLA in healthy donors. 60 Vbeta and 13 Jbeta primers were used in PCR. TCRdb keeps only in-frame clones here, not all; method: immunoSEQ multiplex PCR. The sample gives 55,000 to 80,000 clones, 50% to 80% of which show up once; 20% to 25% is in the top ten. Sequencing was performed on PBMCs. These receptor sequences come from a middle-aged man in good health and CMV-seropositive.

V is TRBV7-2 and J is TRBJ2-2, with 8 nucleotides matching TRBD2. CDR1 is SGHTA, CDR2 FQGNSA, per germline. CDR3 length: 18 residues. V lost 2 bases, J lost 4 bases, and 12 bases stayed unmatched. DNA for the CDR3: TGTGCCAGCAGCTTAAAATCTTCGGGGGGGCTAAGCACCGGGGAGCTGTTTTTT. Its translation: CASSLKSSGGLSTGELFF.

In its sample, this clone was seen a few times. The J gene is TRBJ1-1, the V gene TRBV7-9; 10 bases map to TRBD1. Losses at the gene ends were 6 bases for V and 5 bases for J; bases not matched to a gene: 3. The CDR3 runs to 13 residues. Germline lookup yields CDR1 SEHNR and CDR2 FQNEAQ (reference sequence). This CDR3 reads CASSDRGRTEAFF. The CDR3 bases are TGTGCCAGCAGTGACAGGGGGCGGACTGAAGCTTTCTTT.

The chain joins TRBV6-1 to TRBJ2-6; D is undetermined. From germline, CDR1 is MNHNS and CDR2 SASEGT. The CDR3 is 15 amino acids. Trimming removed 4 bases at V and 0 bases at J, with 7 bases between. The CDR3 loop reads CASSVAPSGANVLTF. The CDR3 DNA follows: TGTGCCAGCAGTGTGGCCCCCTCTGGGGCCAACGTCCTGACTTTC.

V is TRBV5-4 and J is TRBJ1-6; D not certain. The CDR3 runs 16 residues. Germline CDR1 SGHNT, CDR2 YYREEE (reference sequence). The V and J ends lost 3 bases and 10 bases respectively, with 20 bases between them. The CDR3 here is CASSSQSTRRGSPLHF. The CDR3 DNA follows: TGTGCCAGCAGCTCTCAATCGACAAGGCGAGGGTCACCCCTCCACTTT.

This chain joins TRBV6-5 and TRBJ1-5; unclear D gene. Germline loops: CDR1 MNHEY, CDR2 SVGAGI. This CDR3 is 16 amino acids long. The V end lost 0 bases, the J end lost 3 bases, and 12 bases lay between the germline ends. The CDR3 DNA follows: TGTGCCAGCAGTTACTCCTCCCCCCGGTTCAATCAGCCCCAGCATTTT. It specifies CASSYSSPRFNQPQHF.

J is TRBJ1-3 and V is TRBV9, with 10 positions matching TRBD1. From germline, CDR1 is SGDLS and CDR2 YYNGEE. CDR3 length equals 16 residues. Losses at the gene ends were 3 bases for V and 3 bases for J; bases not matched to a gene: 6. CDR3 residues: CASSAGDRGFGNTIYF. The CDR3 DNA is TGTGCCAGCAGCGCCGGGGACAGGGGTTTTGGAAACACCATATATTTT.

The chain joins TRBV10-3 to TRBJ1-6, with D tentatively TRBD1 (5 bases). This CDR3 is 13 amino acids long. Germline V CDR1 and CDR2: ENHRY, SYGVKD. Trimming pared 6 bases from V and 10 bases from J, leaving 13 bases between. Here the CDR3 reads CAISTTGVSPLHF. CDR3 DNA sequence: TGTGCCATCAGCACGACGGGGGTCTCACCCCTCCACTTT.

The chain recombines TRBV7-6 with TRBJ1-5; D uncertain. The germline V and J ends were trimmed by 5 bases and 0 bases, with 5 bases remaining between them. The CDR3 contains 13 residues. The germline gives CDR1 SGHVS, CDR2 FNYEAQ. CDR3 bases: TGTGCCAGCAGCCGGAGTAGCAATCAGCCCCAGCATTTT. Protein: CASSRSSNQPQHF. Looking up the rest from reference TRBV7-6 and TRBJ1-5 gives the full variable domain: GAGVSQSPRYKVTKRGQDVALRCDPISGHVSLYWYRQALGQGPEFLTYFNYEAQQDKSGLPNDRFSAERPEGSISTLTIQRTEQRDSAMYRCASSRSSNQPQHFGDGTRLSIL.

The V and J genes are TRBV5-8 and TRBJ2-1; TRBD2 matches 7 bases. In germline, CDR1 is SGHTS, CDR2 YDEGEE. The J segment lost 9 bases and the V segment lost 0 bases, leaving 9 bases of the junction unmatched. This CDR3 is built from 15 residues. The CDR3: CASSLEGTKMGEQFF. CDR3 sequence (DNA): TGTGCCAGCAGCTTGGAAGGGACTAAGATGGGTGAGCAGTTCTTC. Based on the CDR3 plus reference TRBV5-8 and TRBJ2-1, the full variable domain is EAGVTQSPTHLIKTRGQQATLRCSPISGHTSVYWYQQALGLGLQFLLWYDEGEERNRGNFPPRFSGRQFPNYSSELNVNALELEDSALYLCASSLEGTKMGEQFFGPGTRLTVL.

The chain recombines TRBV7-2 with TRBJ2-1, with 8 positions matching TRBD1. With V trimmed by 4 bases and J by 0 bases, 2 bases remained unmatched. Germline V gene data show CDR1 as SGHTA and CDR2 as FQGNSA. This CDR3 has 15 residues. The CDR3 is CASSSDRGSYNEQFF. The DNA for the CDR3 is TGTGCCAGCAGCTCCGACAGGGGCTCCTACAATGAGCAGTTCTTC.

The V and J genes are TRBV30 and TRBJ1-1; no definite D call. The CDR3 sequence is 12 residues long. CDR1 is GTSNPN and CDR2 is SVGIG in the germline V gene (reference sequence). Trimming removed 4 bases from V and 1 base from J, with 7 bases in between. The CDR3 region is CAWNSGNTEAFF. The CDR3 nucleotides read TGTGCCTGGAACAGTGGGAACACTGAAGCTTTCTTT.

V and J are TRBV4-1 and TRBJ1-1; D remains ambiguous. Trimming shortened V by 2 bases and J by 1 base, and 5 bases separated the two germline ends. Germline CDR1 and CDR2: MGHRA and YSYEKL. The CDR3 has 13 residues. The CDR3 DNA is TGCGCCAGCAGCCAACGGGAGAACACTGAAGCTTTCTTT. This codes for CASSQRENTEAFF.

The chain carries TRBV10-3 and TRBJ2-4, with 8 nucleotides matching TRBD1. Germline-derived CDR1 and CDR2 are ENHRY and SYGVKD. The CDR3 is 18 residues long. V shed 2 bases and J 0 bases; nucleotides not matched to a gene: 9. The CDR3 nucleotides read TGTGCCATCAGTGAGAACCCGCCGGGACAGGCAGCCAAAAACATTCAGTACTTC. Its protein product is CAISENPPGQAAKNIQYF.

The chain has TRBV7-8 and TRBJ2-1, with D perhaps TRBD2 (6 bases). Trimming took off 3 bases at V and 2 bases at J, with 14 bases between the two ends. The V gene's germline CDR1 is SGHVS and CDR2 FQNEAQ. The CDR3 runs 16 residues. The CDR3 DNA is TGTGCCAGCAGCTTGTTGGCGGGGCTACCCTACAATGAGCAGTTCTTC. This sequence encodes CASSLLAGLPYNEQFF.

V and J are TRBV14 and TRBJ1-1; D perhaps matches TRBD1 (6 bases). This CDR3 region has 15 residues. Per germline, CDR1 SGHDN and CDR2 FVKESK. Trimming shortened V by 4 bases and J by 5 bases, and 17 bases separated the two germline ends. The CDR3 DNA sequence: TGTGCCAGCAGCCCGTTTGCGGGGGCGCGGACTGAAGCTTTCTTT. Its protein is CASSPFAGARTEAFF.

Only a few counts were recorded for this clone. The gene calls are TRBV2 and TRBJ2-2; D perhaps matches TRBD2 (6 bases). Germline V gene sequence: CDR1 SNHLY, CDR2 FYNNEI. Trimming took 1 base from V and 0 from J, leaving 6 bases between them. This CDR3 spans 15 amino acids. The CDR3 coding sequence is TGTGCCAGCAGTGAAGGCGGGGCGAACACCGGGGAGCTGTTTTTT. It specifies CASSEGGANTGELFF.

This clone was observed once. The chain is built from TRBV10-1 and TRBJ1-1, with a weak D call TRBD1 (5 bases). CDR1 WNHNN and CDR2 SYGVQD come from the germline V gene (reference sequence). The V gene lost 4 bases and the J gene lost 10 bases, with 19 bases spanning the gap. The CDR3 totals 14 residues. DNA for the CDR3: TGCGCCAGCAGTGGAGGGACTTCTCTTTTAGGAGCTTTCTTT. Amino acids: CASSGGTSLLGAFF.

The chain combines TRBV29-1 with TRBJ2-7; TRBD2 might be the D (5 bases). The CDR3 runs to 12 residues. Germline CDR1 and CDR2: SQVTM and ANQGSEA. Trimming removed 4 bases at V and 3 bases at J, with 10 bases between. The CDR3 here is CSVATSGYEQYF. The CDR3 coding sequence is TGCAGCGTTGCTACCAGCGGCTACGAGCAGTACTTC.

This clone was picked up a small number of times. The chain couples TRBV6-5 to TRBJ2-1; tentatively, D is TRBD2 (6 bases). The CDR3 runs 12 residues. V was clipped by 5 bases and J by 14 bases, with 16 bases between them. Germline V gene lookup returns CDR1 MNHEY and CDR2 SVGAGI. Written as DNA, the CDR3 is TGTGCCAGCAGTGAATTGGCGGGGTATAAGTTCTTC. Its translation: CASSELAGYKFF.

The chain links TRBV25-1 to TRBJ1-4; 10 nucleotides agree with TRBD1. The germline V gene has CDR1 MGHDK and CDR2 SYGVNS. This CDR3 spans 17 amino acids. V lost 1 base to trimming and J lost 4 bases; unmatched junction nucleotides: 6. The CDR3 region has the DNA TGTGCCAGCAGTGAATTGACAGGGGGCGATGGTAATGAAAAACTGTTTTTT. Protein sequence: CASSELTGGDGNEKLFF. Complete variable domain (other parts from reference TRBV25-1 and TRBJ1-4): EADIYQTPRYLVIGTGKKITLECSQTMGHDKMYWYQQDPGMELHLIHYSYGVNSTEKGDLSSESTVSRIRTEHFPLTLESARPSHTSQYLCASSELTGGDGNEKLFFGSGTQLSVL.

This clone appeared a few times. This sequence joins TRBV5-6 and TRBJ2-5, with D possibly matching TRBD1 (5 bases). The J call could be wrong; TRBJ2-7 is a better fit for the DNA end. Germline V gene lookup returns CDR1 SGHDT and CDR2 YYEEEE. The CDR3 length is 14 residues. The CDR3 is CASSFTQGAYEQYF. DNA for the CDR3: TGTGCCAGCAGCTTTACGCAGGGCGCCTACGAGCAGTACTTC.

V gene TRBV11-3 combines with J gene TRBJ2-1; D is possibly TRBD1 (9 bases). V was cut by 8 bases and J by 9 bases, with 23 bases left in between. Germline CDR1 SGHNT, CDR2 YENEEA. This CDR3 is 15 amino acids long. CDR3 sequence (DNA): TGTGCCAGCGCGTCGGGAGGGACAGGGTCTGGTGAGCAGTTCTTC. This gives the protein CASASGGTGSGEQFF.

A single count supports this clone. CDR3: CASSVAGLTMGNTIYF. DNA of the CDR3: TGTGCCAGCAGTGTTGCAGGGCTTACAATGGGAAACACCATATATTTT. The chain has TRBV28 and TRBJ1-3, with a tentative D call TRBD1 (5 bases). Deletions cut 5 bases from V and 4 bases from J, with 18 bases between. The CDR3 covers 16 residues. The germline V gene encodes CDR1 MDHEN and CDR2 SYDVKM.

J is TRBJ2-7 and V is TRBV6-5, with a weak D call TRBD2 (5 bases). The germline V gene has CDR1 MNHEY and CDR2 SVGAGI. This CDR3 is built from 15 residues. V dropped 0 bases and J dropped 3 bases, with 12 bases sitting between them. In nucleotides, the CDR3 is TGTGCCAGCAGTTACTCCCTAGCTCCCCGCTACGAGCAGTACTTC. Protein sequence: CASSYSLAPRYEQYF.

The rearrangement links TRBV7-6 to TRBJ2-3; tentative D call: TRBD2 (7 bases). Germline CDR1 reads SGHVS; CDR2 reads FNYEAQ. Trimming removed 7 bases at V and 1 base at J, with 18 bases between. There are 16 residues in the CDR3. The CDR3 region has the DNA TGTGCCAGCAACCTTAAAGGGGGGGCTGGCACAGATACGCAGTATTTT. It encodes CASNLKGGAGTDTQYF.

This clone has a handful of counts. The chain combines TRBV5-1 with TRBJ2-3; 7 bases are shared with TRBD1. The CDR3 runs to 17 residues. V shed 0 bases and J 4 bases; nucleotides not matched to a gene: 11. Per the germline V gene, CDR1 is SGHRS and CDR2 is YFSETQ. In nucleotides, the CDR3 is TGCGCCAGCAGCTTGGTTTACAGGGGCCTTGGCCCAGATACGCAGTATTTT. It yields the protein CASSLVYRGLGPDTQYF. Based on the CDR3 plus reference TRBV5-1 and TRBJ2-3, the full variable domain is KAGVTQTPRYLIKTRGQQVTLSCSPISGHRSVSWYQQTPGQGLQFLFEYFSETQRNKGNFPGRFSGRQFSNSRSEMNVSTLELGDSALYLCASSLVYRGLGPDTQYFGPGTRLTVL.

V is TRBV2 and J is TRBJ2-1; 12 bases match TRBD2. The V segment lost 4 bases and the J segment 7 bases; nucleotides outside the gene matches: 8. The CDR3 sequence is 16 residues long. CDR1 and CDR2 from the germline V gene are SNHLY and FYNNEI. CDR3 coding DNA: TGTGCCAGCAGTGTAGAAAGGACTAGCGGGGTTAATGAGCAGTTCTTC. Amino acid sequence: CASSVERTSGVNEQFF.

This clone was seen ten or more times. The chain links TRBV28 to TRBJ2-7, with a weak D call TRBD2 (6 bases). Looked up from germline, CDR1 is MDHEN and CDR2 is SYDVKM. The CDR3 extends over 16 amino acids. V was trimmed by 3 bases and J by 2 bases, leaving 17 bases between them. CDR3 region: CASSLHDAGPAYEQYF. The CDR3 nucleotides read TGTGCCAGCAGTTTGCACGACGCGGGACCTGCCTACGAGCAGTACTTC.

This sequence joins TRBV6-6 and TRBJ2-5; the match to TRBD1 covers 10 bases. V lost 6 bases, J lost 4 bases, and 8 bases stayed unmatched. The CDR3 covers 15 residues. Per germline, CDR1 MNHNY and CDR2 SVGAGI (reference sequence). CDR3 in amino acids: CASRPTGGGGETQYF. The CDR3 region has the DNA TGTGCCAGCAGGCCGACAGGGGGCGGTGGAGAGACCCAGTACTTC.

V and J are TRBV5-5 and TRBJ1-4, with D possibly being TRBD1 (6 bases). The V gene lost 5 bases and the J gene lost 5 bases, with 13 bases spanning the gap. The germline V gene encodes CDR1 SGHKS and CDR2 YYEKEE (reference sequence). CDR3 length: 14 residues. The CDR3 DNA reads as TGTGCCAGCAGTCCGACAGGCAACAATGAAAAACTGTTTTTT. Translating gives CASSPTGNNEKLFF.